One sample yielded the 30 T cell receptor beta chains listed below, sequenced in a study of T cells expressing NK-cell markers. TCRdb re-called the 5' RACE reads; every CDR3 protein appears as one record, without DNA. The sample is made up of approximately 440,000 distinct CDR3 sequences, and the top ten hold under 1.5% of it. The sample was blood T cells: a sorted CD56 or NKG2C T cell subset, CD4+ or CD8+ T cells, or bulk PBMC T cells (not recorded which). The receptor source for this set is a woman aged 45 to 65 in good health.

V gene TRBV9 combines with J gene TRBJ1-5; without DNA, the TCRdb call of TRBD1 cannot be checked. This CDR3 is 15 amino acids long. The germline CDR1 and CDR2 sequences are SGDLS and YYNGEE. The CDR3 spells CASSEGTGSHQPQHF.

V gene TRBV3-1 combines with J gene TRBJ2-3. The CDR3 runs to 15 residues. Germline assignment: CDR1 LGHDT and CDR2 YNNKEL (reference sequence). CDR3 sequence: CASSQPMAGTDTQYF.

The chain is built from TRBV5-1 and TRBJ2-5; the TCRdb D gene call, TRBD1, has no DNA to confirm it. The CDR3 has 15 residues. In germline, CDR1 is SGHRS, CDR2 YFSETQ. This CDR3 reads CASSLVGGGQETQYF. The variable domain in full, completed from reference TRBV5-1 and TRBJ2-5, reads KAGVTQTPRYLIKTRGQQVTLSCSPISGHRSVSWYQQTPGQGLQFLFEYFSETQRNKGNFPGRFSGRQFSNSRSEMNVSTLELGDSALYLCASSLVGGGQETQYFGPGTRLLVL.

This chain joins TRBV5-1 and TRBJ2-1; TCRdb's D call of TRBD1 is untestable without DNA. The germline V gene encodes CDR1 SGHRS and CDR2 YFSETQ. CDR3 length: 14 amino acids. This CDR3 is CASSRNQGARNEFF.

The chain links TRBV11-2 to TRBJ2-3; TCRdb's D call of TRBD2 is untestable without DNA. Germline values: CDR1 SGHAT, CDR2 FQNNGV. The CDR3 is made up of 16 amino acids. CDR3 sequence: CASSYRLAESTDTQYF.

The gene calls are TRBV5-1 and TRBJ2-1; with no DNA, the TCRdb D assignment of TRBD1 cannot be verified. The CDR3 contains 17 residues. Germline values: CDR1 SGHRS, CDR2 YFSETQ. The CDR3 is CASSFVVGSGLGNEQFF.

This chain connects TRBV24-1 to TRBJ2-3; checking the TCRdb D call of TRBD2 is not possible without DNA. Germline-derived CDR1 and CDR2 are KGHDR and SFDVKD. The length of the CDR3 is 15 residues. CDR3 amino acids: CATSVTSGSEDTQYF.

The chain employs TRBV4-1 and TRBJ2-1; the D gene TCRdb calls, TRBD2, cannot be checked with no DNA. CDR1 and CDR2 (germline): MGHRA, YSYEKL. The length of the CDR3 is 17 residues. CDR3 protein: CASSQEVGATFPNEQFF.

V and J are TRBV12-3 or TRBV12-4 and TRBJ2-7; checking the TCRdb D call of TRBD1 is not possible without DNA. The CDR3 loop spans 13 amino acids. CDR3 in amino acids: CASKPTGSYEQYF.

The V call is TRBV12-3 or TRBV12-4, the J call TRBJ1-5; TCRdb reports TRBD1, a call that lacks DNA to check it against. CDR3 length: 14 residues. CDR3 sequence reads: CASSRAGGNQPQHF.

The rearrangement links TRBV29-1 to TRBJ2-1. The CDR3 runs 12 residues. CDR1 is SQVTM and CDR2 is ANQGSEA in the germline V gene. This CDR3 is CSVEEGWDEQFF.

CDR3 in amino acids: CASSYRVGETQYF. The chain carries TRBV7-6 and TRBJ2-5; TCRdb reports TRBD1, a call that lacks DNA to check it against. This CDR3 contains 13 residues. Germline V lookup: CDR1 SGHVS, CDR2 FNYEAQ.

The rearrangement uses TRBV20-1 and TRBJ2-1; TCRdb names TRBD2, which stays unverified in the absence of DNA. Germline lookup yields CDR1 DFQATT and CDR2 SNEGSKA (reference sequence). The CDR3 covers 14 residues. The CDR3 here is CSARGLWGVEGQFF.

This chain links TRBV5-1 with TRBJ2-2; the TCRdb call, TRBD2, lacks DNA for checking. Germline V lookup: CDR1 SGHRS, CDR2 YFSETQ. The CDR3 extends over 16 amino acids. CDR3 region: CASSLDRDSVDGELFF.

The gene calls are TRBV28 and TRBJ2-3. There are 12 residues in the CDR3. Germline CDR1 reads MDHEN; CDR2 reads SYDVKM. This CDR3 is CASTDFADTQYF.

The V and J genes are TRBV5-1 and TRBJ1-2; with no DNA, the TCRdb D assignment of TRBD1 cannot be verified. CDR1 is SGHRS, CDR2 YFSETQ, per germline. The CDR3 extends over 15 amino acids. This CDR3 reads CASSLAGRDGYGYTF.

The J gene is TRBJ2-2, the V gene TRBV6-5; TCRdb indicates TRBD2, and absent DNA this call remains unverified. The CDR3 sequence is 14 residues long. Per germline, CDR1 MNHEY and CDR2 SVGAGI. Here the CDR3 reads CASSKPAGTGELFF.

V usage is TRBV10-3 and J usage is TRBJ2-1; TCRdb's assignment of TRBD2 cannot be checked, as there is no DNA. The CDR3 consists of 13 residues. The V gene's germline CDR1 is ENHRY and CDR2 SYGVKD. CDR3: CATTGRGNNEQFF.

The J gene is TRBJ2-5, the V gene TRBV2; TCRdb gives TRBD2 as the D gene, but with no DNA this cannot be confirmed. The CDR3 runs 15 residues. The germline V gene has CDR1 SNHLY and CDR2 FYNNEI. The CDR3 sequence: CASRESSGSQETQYF.

The rearrangement uses TRBV30 and TRBJ2-1. This CDR3 has 11 residues. The germline CDR1 and CDR2 sequences are GTSNPN and SVGIG (reference sequence). The CDR3 here is CAWRFGPEQFF.

This chain's CDR3 is CASSASVETQYF. This chain joins TRBV3-1 and TRBJ2-5; TCRdb lists TRBD2, though no DNA is available to test this call. Germline CDR1 is LGHDT and CDR2 is YNNKEL (reference sequence). The CDR3 totals 12 residues.

J is TRBJ2-3 and V is TRBV12-3 or TRBV12-4; without DNA, the TCRdb call of TRBD2 cannot be checked. This CDR3 spans 15 amino acids. The CDR3 is CASSLTAGYTDTQYF.

The V and J genes are TRBV5-1 and TRBJ2-5. The germline gives CDR1 SGHRS, CDR2 YFSETQ. CDR3 length: 16 residues. CDR3 residues: CASSQGHLGLGETQYF.

This chain links TRBV6-1 with TRBJ1-2; TCRdb names TRBD1, which stays unverified in the absence of DNA. The germline gives CDR1 MNHNS, CDR2 SASEGT. The CDR3 is 15 residues long. The CDR3: CASSPWTSGRYGYTF.

The chain uses TRBV15 and TRBJ1-1; lacking DNA, the TRBD1 call made by TCRdb goes unchecked. CDR1 and CDR2 (germline): LNHNV, YYDKDF (reference sequence). CDR3 size: 15 residues. The CDR3 reads CATSTDRARVTEAFF. Based on the CDR3 plus reference TRBV15 and TRBJ1-1, the full variable domain is DAMVIQNPRYQVTQFGKPVTLSCSQTLNHNVMYWYQQKSSQAPKLLFHYYDKDFNNEADTPDNFQSRRPNTSFCFLDIRSPGLGDTAMYLCATSTDRARVTEAFFGQGTRLTVV.

The chain couples TRBV6-2 or TRBV6-3 to TRBJ1-1; TCRdb names TRBD1, which stays unverified in the absence of DNA. The CDR3 is 16 amino acids. Germline V lookup: CDR1 MNHEY, CDR2 SVGEGT. This chain's CDR3 is CASSYSGRGGNTEAFF.

This chain uses TRBV5-5 with TRBJ1-1. The CDR3 totals 14 residues. Per germline, CDR1 SGHKS and CDR2 YYEKEE (reference sequence). CDR3 region: CASSLQMMNTEAFF.

The chain employs TRBV5-1 and TRBJ2-6. There are 16 residues in the CDR3. Germline values: CDR1 SGHRS, CDR2 YFSETQ. The CDR3 spells CASSLFTSSGANVLTF.

This rearrangement joins TRBV4-1 to TRBJ2-4; checking the TCRdb D call of TRBD2 is not possible without DNA. Germline V CDR1 and CDR2: MGHRA, YSYEKL. This CDR3 is 17 amino acids long. The CDR3 is CASSLSGTSGSGDIQYF.

The rearrangement joins TRBV10-1 to TRBJ2-2; TCRdb's assignment of TRBD2 cannot be checked, as there is no DNA. The CDR3 spans 17 residues. CDR1 WNHNN and CDR2 SYGVQD come from the germline V gene (reference sequence). The CDR3 is CASSESGLAPIGGELFF.